This T cell receptor beta chain is from a study of T cells after yellow fever vaccination. The study, taken as a whole, reports: Only a small proportion of the clonotypes turned up in both the CD4 and the CD8 compartments, likely arising from convergent recombination. Post-booster repertoires contained most primary-vaccination clones again (96% CD4, about 90% CD8). FACS-sorted repertoires could contain abundant clonotypes contaminating from the bulk population.

This clonotype has a handful of counts. As yet, its antigen is unknown. Germline V gene data show CDR1 as LNHDA and CDR2 as SQIVND (reference sequence). The length of the CDR3 is 12 residues. J lost 11 bases, V lost 5 bases, and 6 bases had no gene match. In TCRdb, the 5' RACE reads were re-called with MiXCR into one record per CDR3 protein. The table records under 200,000 distinct CDR3 sequences, approximately 9.9% of them present only once. The sequence derives from a man aged 18 to 29 who received the YFV17D yellow fever vaccine. The chain is built from TRBV19 and TRBJ1-5; TRBD1 matches at 7 bases. The starting material was CD8+ T cells sorted from PBMCs, obtained 15 days after the yellow fever booster vaccination. The CDR3 nucleotides read TGTGCCAGTAGTCTCGGGACAGCAGCCCAGCATTTT. Its protein product is CASSLGTAAQHF.